A single sample is the source of the 30 T cell receptor beta chains below, sequenced in a study of T cell responses to AZD1222 COVID-19 vaccine. Sequencing used immunoSEQ multiplex PCR; TCRdb keeps in-frame clones, though not all of them. Among roughly 150,000 clones listed, approximately 92% were seen once. Source: peripheral blood, taken on day 0 of AZD1222 vaccination. Receptor source: an adult in good health.

This clone was seen a few times. J is TRBJ1-1 and V is TRBV10-2, with TRBD1 matching over 8 bases. Germline V gene sequence: CDR1 WSHSY, CDR2 SAAADI. CDR3 length: 12 residues. Trimming at V came to 3 bases and at J to 10 bases, leaving 4 bases not matched to a gene. CDR3 DNA: TGCGCCAGCAGTGATGGACAGGGAGGAGCTTTCTTT. It yields the protein CASSDGQGGAFF.

The DNA for the CDR3 is TGTGCCAGCAGCTTGGCGAGCGGCGATGAGCAGTTCTTC. Its translation: CASSLASGDEQFF. The rearrangement links TRBV7-9 to TRBJ2-1, with D perhaps matching TRBD2 (5 bases). The CDR3 sequence is 13 residues long. Germline V lookup: CDR1 SEHNR, CDR2 FQNEAQ (reference sequence). V was cut by 3 bases and J by 8 bases, with 11 bases left in between. The whole variable domain, filled in from reference TRBV7-9 and TRBJ2-1, reads DTGVSQNPRHKITKRGQNVTFRCDPISEHNRLYWYRQTLGQGPEFLTYFQNEAQLEKSRLLSDRFSAERPKGSFSTLEIQRTEQGDSAMYLCASSLASGDEQFFGPGTRLTVL.

The rearrangement joins TRBV14 to TRBJ1-2; D is perhaps TRBD1 (5 bases). Trimming removed 2 bases from V and 2 bases from J, with 12 bases in between. CDR3 length: 15 amino acids. Germline V lookup: CDR1 SGHDN, CDR2 FVKESK. The CDR3 DNA reads TGTGCCAGCAGCCAACAACCCGGGACCAACTATGGCTACACCTTC. The encoded protein is CASSQQPGTNYGYTF.

This chain connects TRBV6-5 to TRBJ1-2; no clear D gene. In germline, CDR1 is MNHEY, CDR2 SVGAGI. V was trimmed by 0 bases and J by 8 bases, leaving 10 bases between them. This CDR3 is 13 amino acids long. The CDR3 region has the DNA TGTGCCAGCAGTTACTCGAACACCGGCGGCTACACCTTC. Protein sequence: CASSYSNTGGYTF.

The rearrangement joins TRBV7-6 to TRBJ1-1; D is possibly TRBD1 (6 bases). Trimming pared 3 bases from V and 5 bases from J, leaving 10 bases between. CDR1 is SGHVS, CDR2 FNYEAQ, per germline. This CDR3 is 13 amino acids long. For the CDR3, the DNA is TGTGCCAGCAGCTTTGCAGGGGATACTGAAGCTTTCTTT. Encoded protein: CASSFAGDTEAFF. Complete variable domain (other parts from reference TRBV7-6 and TRBJ1-1): GAGVSQSPRYKVTKRGQDVALRCDPISGHVSLYWYRQALGQGPEFLTYFNYEAQQDKSGLPNDRFSAERPEGSISTLTIQRTEQRDSAMYRCASSFAGDTEAFFGQGTRLTVV.

The V gene is TRBV20-1, the J gene TRBJ1-1; D not certain. Germline CDR1 reads DFQATT; CDR2 reads SNEGSKA (reference sequence). This CDR3 is 10 amino acids long. The CDR3, as DNA: TGCGGCGCTGTGTGGACTGAAGCTTTCTTT. This translates into CGAVWTEAFF.

The chain joins TRBV5-1 to TRBJ2-3, with 9 bases identical to TRBD1. This CDR3 is built from 16 residues. Germline-derived CDR1 and CDR2 are SGHRS and YFSETQ. Trimming removed 5 bases from V and 2 bases from J; junction bases left unmatched: 9. The CDR3 coding sequence is TGCGCCAGCAGTCGTACAGGGGGCTACTACACAGATACGCAGTATTTT. Encoded protein: CASSRTGGYYTDTQYF.

The J gene is TRBJ2-6, the V gene TRBV4-2, with unresolved D. V dropped 0 bases and J dropped 0 bases, with 6 bases sitting between them. Germline V gene lookup returns CDR1 LGHNA and CDR2 YNFKEQ. The CDR3 sequence is 16 residues long. This CDR3 reads CASSQDSPSGANVLTF. CDR3 nucleotides: TGTGCCAGCAGCCAAGATTCCCCCTCTGGGGCCAACGTCCTGACTTTC.

The gene calls are TRBV14 and TRBJ2-7; D possibly uses TRBD1 or TRBD2 (5 bases each). CDR1 and CDR2 (germline): SGHDN, FVKESK. This CDR3 has 17 residues. V dropped 5 bases and J dropped 4 bases, with 24 bases sitting between them. Here the CDR3 reads CASSSTVGTPSKYEQYF. In DNA form, the CDR3 reads TGTGCCAGCAGCTCGACAGTTGGGACGCCCTCGAAATACGAGCAGTACTTC. Drawing the rest from reference TRBV14 and TRBJ2-7, the complete variable domain is EAGVTQFPSHSVIEKGQTVTLRCDPISGHDNLYWYRRVMGKEIKFLLHFVKESKQDESGMPNNRFLAERTGGTYSTLKVQPAELEDSGVYFCASSSTVGTPSKYEQYFGPGTRLTVT.

V and J are TRBV14 and TRBJ1-1; D gene uncertain. Deletions cut 4 bases from V and 3 bases from J, with 15 bases between. Germline V lookup: CDR1 SGHDN, CDR2 FVKESK. The CDR3 has 15 residues. The CDR3 protein is CASSPAKIGDTEAFF. The CDR3 nucleotides read TGTGCCAGCAGCCCTGCCAAAATTGGGGACACTGAAGCTTTCTTT.

The gene calls are TRBV6-1 and TRBJ1-1; D not resolved. Trimming removed 2 bases at V and 2 bases at J, with 21 bases between. The CDR3 is 18 amino acids. The germline CDR1 and CDR2 sequences are MNHNS and SASEGT. CDR3 region: CASSEFPPGRIANTEAFF. CDR3 DNA: TGTGCCAGCAGTGAATTCCCTCCAGGAAGGATTGCAAACACTGAAGCTTTCTTT.

This CDR3 reads CASTNRDGTEAFF. Here the CDR3 DNA reads TGTGCCAGCACTAACAGGGATGGCACTGAAGCTTTCTTT. The V gene is TRBV6-5, the J gene TRBJ1-1, with D possibly matching TRBD1 (6 bases). Germline CDR1 reads MNHEY; CDR2 reads SVGAGI. Deletions cut 7 bases from V and 4 bases from J, with 13 bases between. CDR3 length: 13 residues.

The chain employs TRBV5-6 and TRBJ2-7, with TRBD1 as a possible D gene (5 bases). CDR1 and CDR2 from the germline V gene are SGHDT and YYEEEE. V lost 3 bases to trimming and J lost 5 bases, with 9 bases between them. The CDR3 is 12 residues long. The CDR3 here is CASSSQGNEQYF. CDR3 in DNA: TGTGCCAGCAGCTCGCAGGGCAACGAGCAGTACTTC.

The rearrangement joins TRBV11-2 to TRBJ2-2; no clear D. The CDR3 runs to 15 residues. V lost 3 bases and J 7 bases, leaving 15 bases between the germline ends. Germline CDR1 and CDR2: SGHAT and FQNNGV. The CDR3 DNA sequence: TGTGCCAGCAGCTTTTCCAGACGACTCCTCGGGGAGCTGTTTTTT. Residues: CASSFSRRLLGELFF.

Notes on this clone: The identical CDR3 is also encoded by other nucleotide sequences in the sample. The chain couples TRBV27 to TRBJ1-1, with D hard to call. Germline lookup yields CDR1 MNHEY and CDR2 SMNVEV (reference sequence). The CDR3 runs 14 residues. V lost 5 bases to trimming and J lost 0 bases, with 10 bases between them. CDR3: CASSLLGLNTEAFF. CDR3 sequence (DNA): TGTGCCAGCAGTCTTTTAGGGCTGAACACTGAAGCTTTCTTT.

The chain is built from TRBV4-2 and TRBJ2-2; D is possibly TRBD1 or TRBD2 (5 bases each). Trimming took off 1 base at V and 2 bases at J, with 11 bases between the two ends. This CDR3 has 16 amino acids. Germline assignment: CDR1 LGHNA and CDR2 YNFKEQ. This CDR3 reads CASSQGPGSNTGELFF. The DNA of the CDR3 is TGTGCCAGCAGCCAAGGTCCAGGGAGTAACACCGGGGAGCTGTTTTTT.

This clone appeared once. The CDR3 DNA reads TGTGCCAGCAGTTATGACGGGGGCAATCAGCCCCAGCATTTT. It is translated as CASSYDGGNQPQHF. The chain recombines TRBV6-5 with TRBJ1-5, with D unclear. V shed 3 bases and J shed 2 bases, with 8 bases lying between them. There are 14 residues in the CDR3. CDR1 MNHEY and CDR2 SVGAGI come from the germline V gene.

This chain joins TRBV7-2 and TRBJ1-1; no firm D call. V dropped 5 bases and J dropped 0 bases, with 25 bases sitting between them. The CDR3 totals 19 residues. Germline values: CDR1 SGHTA, CDR2 FQGNSA. The CDR3 DNA follows: TGTGCCAGCAGCCCTCTTACTATCCGACTGATCGAGATGAACACTGAAGCTTTCTTT. Translating it yields CASSPLTIRLIEMNTEAFF.

The gene calls are TRBV14 and TRBJ1-3, with D uncertain. This CDR3 contains 17 residues. Germline V lookup: CDR1 SGHDN, CDR2 FVKESK. Trimming removed 0 bases at V and 2 bases at J, with 14 bases between. CDR3 DNA: TGTGCCAGCAGCCAAGATCCAGTCCATACTCCTGGAAACACCATATATTTT. This encodes CASSQDPVHTPGNTIYF.

This chain uses TRBV18 with TRBJ1-1; weak D call: TRBD1 (5 bases). Germline assignment: CDR1 KGHSH and CDR2 LQKENI. The CDR3 spans 15 residues. Trimming removed 1 base at V and 0 bases at J, with 9 bases between. DNA for the CDR3: TGTGCCAGCTCACCACAGGGGCGGCTGAACACTGAAGCTTTCTTT. As protein: CASSPQGRLNTEAFF.

The CDR3 spells CASSYQGQGNTGELFF. Written as DNA, the CDR3 is TGTGCCAGCAGTTACCAAGGACAGGGGAACACCGGGGAGCTGTTTTTT. The chain employs TRBV6-5 and TRBJ2-2; 8 bases agree with TRBD1. The CDR3 is 16 amino acids. With V trimmed by 2 bases and J by 1 base, 3 bases remained unmatched. Germline V CDR1 and CDR2: MNHEY, SVGAGI.

The chain uses TRBV6-4 and TRBJ2-1; D unclear. The CDR3 extends over 15 amino acids. In germline, CDR1 is MRHNA, CDR2 SNTAGT. V lost 2 bases to trimming and J lost 0 bases, with 8 bases between them. The CDR3 region is CASSDTDRSYNEQFF. In DNA, the CDR3 is TGTGCCAGCAGTGACACCGACCGCTCCTACAATGAGCAGTTCTTC.

The chain links TRBV6-5 to TRBJ1-4; no definite D call. Trimming removed 8 bases at V and 10 bases at J, with 11 bases between. Germline loops: CDR1 MNHEY, CDR2 SVGAGI. This CDR3 spans 11 amino acids. The DNA of the CDR3 is TGTGCCAGCGGAGTGCCGGGAAAACTGTTTTTT. Translation: CASGVPGKLFF.

V is TRBV2 and J is TRBJ1-2, with 7 bases aligning to TRBD1. Germline CDR1 SNHLY, CDR2 FYNNEI. This CDR3 region has 13 residues. V gave up 5 bases and J gave up 5 bases; unmatched junction bases: 5. CDR3 loop: CASSHTDRYGYTF. CDR3 nucleotides: TGTGCCAGCAGTCATACGGACAGGTATGGCTACACCTTC.

The chain joins TRBV21-1 to TRBJ1-1; the DNA was not compared with TRBD1, the D call given in the table. TRBV21-1 is a listed pseudogene. The CDR3 has 15 residues. This chain's CDR3 is CASNSNRGDITEAFF. Here the CDR3 DNA reads TGTGCCAGCAATTCGAACAGGGGAGACATCACTGAAGCTTTCTTT.

The rearrangement links TRBV25-1 to TRBJ2-3, with D perhaps matching TRBD2 (6 bases). Germline CDR1 is MGHDK and CDR2 is SYGVNS. This CDR3 spans 17 amino acids. With 3 bases removed from V and 4 bases from J, the gap between germline ends came to 20 bases. In DNA, the CDR3 is TGTGCCAGCAGTGACCAGCGGAGGGGCAGGGAGGCAGATACGCAGTATTTT. Protein: CASSDQRRGREADTQYF.

In its sample, this clone was seen once. Other DNA sequences in this specimen translate into the identical CDR3. The chain carries TRBV2 and TRBJ1-5, with 7 bases matching TRBD1. Germline assignment: CDR1 SNHLY and CDR2 FYNNEI. The trim removed 7 bases at V and 4 bases at J, leaving 4 bases unmatched. The CDR3 has 13 residues. The CDR3 sequence is CASTRTGNQPQHF. The CDR3 DNA is TGTGCCAGCACTAGGACAGGTAATCAGCCCCAGCATTTT.

V usage is TRBV7-3 and J usage is TRBJ1-1; no firm D call. Trimming took off 1 base at V and 7 bases at J, with 10 bases between the two ends. Germline V gene lookup returns CDR1 SGHTA and CDR2 FQGTGA. This CDR3 has 13 amino acids. Written as DNA, the CDR3 is TGTGCCAGCAGCTTAAGGGCCCGGGGTGAAGCTTTCTTT. This gives the protein CASSLRARGEAFF.

The chain joins TRBV18 to TRBJ2-5; 10 bases are shared with TRBD1. J was trimmed by 5 bases and V by 3 bases; bases with no gene match: 6. The CDR3 extends over 15 amino acids. Per the germline V gene, CDR1 is KGHSH and CDR2 is LQKENI. The CDR3 reads CASSPLDRGLETQYF. The CDR3 DNA reads TGTGCCAGCTCACCCCTTGACAGGGGGCTGGAGACCCAGTACTTC.

V is TRBV29-1 and J is TRBJ2-7, with 7 bases lining up with TRBD1. The CDR3 consists of 13 residues. Germline lookup yields CDR1 SQVTM and CDR2 ANQGSEA. After removal of 7 bases from V and 2 bases from J, the junction contained 8 bases not matched to a gene. The CDR3 DNA reads as TGCAGCGCCAGACAGGGTTCCCCCTACGAGCAGTACTTC. It codes for CSARQGSPYEQYF.